The 20 T cell receptor beta chains below were found in one sample sequenced in a study of cytomegalovirus exposure and HLA in healthy donors. PCR involved 60 Vbeta and 13 Jbeta primers. Sequencing used immunoSEQ multiplex PCR; TCRdb keeps in-frame clones, though not all of them. The sample includes more than 90,000 clones, around 73% seen only once; the top ten take approximately 3.3%. The sample was PBMCs. The origin of the receptors is a woman in her forties in good health and CMV-seronegative.

The chain combines TRBV28 with TRBJ1-2, with unresolved D. Trimming shortened V by 6 bases and J by 8 bases, and 19 bases separated the two germline ends. CDR1 and CDR2 (germline): MDHEN, SYDVKM. The CDR3 contains 14 residues. As DNA, the CDR3 is TGTGCCAGCAGACCGACGACGGCCCCAGGCGGCTACACCTTC. This encodes CASRPTTAPGGYTF.

The V call is TRBV19, the J call TRBJ1-3; no firm D call. The CDR3 loop spans 16 amino acids. V was cut by 3 bases and J by 0 bases, with 12 bases left in between. Germline V lookup: CDR1 LNHDA, CDR2 SQIVND (reference sequence). The CDR3 loop is CASSMIAGSSGNTIYF. Here the CDR3 DNA reads TGTGCCAGTAGTATGATCGCGGGGTCCTCTGGAAACACCATATATTTT.

This clone appeared a few times. This rearrangement joins TRBV6-5 to TRBJ2-2; D is uncertain. The V gene's germline CDR1 is MNHEY and CDR2 SVGAGI. CDR3 length equals 16 residues. V lost 4 bases and J 1 base, leaving 13 bases between the germline ends. The CDR3 bases are TGTGCCAGCAGTTTCTTGGGCCTGGGGAACACCGGGGAGCTGTTTTTT. As protein: CASSFLGLGNTGELFF.

For the CDR3, the DNA is TGTGCCAGCAGTTCGACAGCCTCCTACGAGCAGTACTTC. Residues: CASSSTASYEQYF. V usage is TRBV6-1 and J usage is TRBJ2-5; a possible D gene is TRBD1 (5 bases). The end of the DNA is better explained by TRBJ2-7, so the J call may be wrong. CDR3 length: 13 amino acids. Germline-derived CDR1 and CDR2 are MNHNS and SASEGT.

A word on this clone: Its ends do not fully match the called genes, so a read error is possible. The chain recombines TRBV7-2 with TRBJ1-1, with no clear D. CDR1 is SGHTA and CDR2 is FQGNSA in the germline V gene. The CDR3 sequence is 12 residues long. The CDR3 nucleotides read TGTGCCAGCAACTTAGCCGACACTGAAGCTTTCTTT. Translating gives CASNLADTEAFF.

The CDR3 DNA reads as TGTGCCAGCAGCGTAGGACACGCCGCTGGAAACACCATATATTTT. The encoded protein is CASSVGHAAGNTIYF. The J gene is TRBJ1-3, the V gene TRBV9; D uncertain. This CDR3 has 15 amino acids. Trimming stripped 0 bases from V and 2 bases from J, with 9 bases between. Germline loops: CDR1 SGDLS, CDR2 YYNGEE.

The chain uses TRBV6-6 and TRBJ2-1, with D maybe TRBD2 (6 bases). From germline, CDR1 is MNHNY and CDR2 SVGAGI (reference sequence). The CDR3 is made up of 15 amino acids. V lost 0 bases, J lost 5 bases, and 11 bases lay in between. CDR3 sequence (DNA): TGTGCCAGCAGTTACTCGCGGGAAGGAAACAATGAGCAGTTCTTC. This gives the protein CASSYSREGNNEQFF.

J is TRBJ2-7 and V is TRBV28, with TRBD2 matching over 8 bases. Germline V gene data show CDR1 as MDHEN and CDR2 as SYDVKM. The CDR3 runs 15 residues. V shed 5 bases and J 5 bases; nucleotides not matched to a gene: 11. CDR3 in amino acids: CASSLTPGRANEQYF. In nucleotides, the CDR3 is TGTGCCAGCAGTCTAACCCCCGGGAGGGCAAACGAGCAGTACTTC.

The V and J genes are TRBV6-1 and TRBJ1-6, with D unresolved. CDR1 and CDR2 (germline): MNHNS, SASEGT. Trimming removed 11 bases at V and 11 bases at J, with 13 bases between. This CDR3 spans 11 amino acids. The CDR3 is CASQTPTPLHF. CDR3 bases: TGTGCCTCTCAGACTCCGACACCCCTCCACTTT.

The chain combines TRBV28 with TRBJ1-2; no reliable D call. Trimming stripped 5 bases from V and 4 bases from J, with 5 bases between. The CDR3 consists of 11 residues. Germline V gene lookup returns CDR1 MDHEN and CDR2 SYDVKM. CDR3 DNA sequence: TGTGCCAGCAGTCCTTCCTATGGCTACACCTTC. This translates into CASSPSYGYTF.

This clone was seen once. This sequence joins TRBV28 and TRBJ1-2; D remains ambiguous. The CDR3 loop spans 14 amino acids. CDR1 MDHEN and CDR2 SYDVKM come from the germline V gene. Trimming removed 3 bases from V and 5 bases from J, with 13 bases in between. The CDR3 sequence: CASSLGGSNYGYTF. DNA for the CDR3: TGTGCCAGCAGTTTGGGTGGGAGCAATTATGGCTACACCTTC.

This rearrangement joins TRBV9 to TRBJ2-3; TRBD2 aligns across 12 bases. The CDR3 has 19 amino acids. With 1 base clipped from V and 0 bases from J, the junction kept 9 bases outside the gene matches. Germline assignment: CDR1 SGDLS and CDR2 YYNGEE. The CDR3 sequence: CASSVPSLAGGRSTDTQYF. The CDR3 DNA reads TGTGCCAGCAGCGTACCATCACTAGCGGGAGGAAGGAGCACAGATACGCAGTATTTT.

The chain joins TRBV10-1 to TRBJ2-7; D may be TRBD1 (6 bases). Germline V gene lookup returns CDR1 WNHNN and CDR2 SYGVQD (reference sequence). The CDR3 contains 13 residues. Trimming took off 0 bases at V and 6 bases at J, with 9 bases between the two ends. CDR3 sequence: CASSESGRGEQYF. For the CDR3, the DNA is TGCGCCAGCAGTGAGTCCGGCAGGGGCGAGCAGTACTTC.

This chain joins TRBV2 and TRBJ1-2; D gene ambiguous. The V end lost 6 bases, the J end lost 3 bases, and 11 bases lay between the germline ends. CDR1 is SNHLY and CDR2 is FYNNEI in the germline V gene. The CDR3 covers 13 residues. The CDR3 nucleotides read TGTGCCAGCAGAGCCGGGTACGACTATGGCTACACCTTC. It codes for CASRAGYDYGYTF.

The chain is built from TRBV6-5 and TRBJ2-7; 8 bases align to TRBD2. J lost 7 bases, V lost 0 bases, and 8 bases had no gene match. The CDR3 length is 15 residues. Germline loops: CDR1 MNHEY, CDR2 SVGAGI. CDR3 sequence reads: CASSYSAGGAREQYF. The CDR3 DNA follows: TGTGCCAGCAGTTACTCCGCCGGGGGGGCGAGGGAGCAGTACTTC.

This clone was counted only a few times. The chain is built from TRBV4-2 and TRBJ2-2; D is perhaps TRBD2 (5 bases). The CDR3 contains 15 residues. Germline CDR1 LGHNA, CDR2 YNFKEQ. V shed 3 bases and J shed 3 bases, with 11 bases lying between them. The CDR3 nucleotides are TGTGCCAGCAGCCATAGTCGGGAAGACACCGGGGAGCTGTTTTTT. It is translated as CASSHSREDTGELFF.

This clone has just one count. This sequence joins TRBV7-2 and TRBJ2-7; 10 bases align to TRBD2. Trimming removed 3 bases from V and 4 bases from J; junction bases left unmatched: 3. CDR3 size: 14 residues. Germline V gives CDR1 SGHTA, CDR2 FQGNSA. CDR3 DNA sequence: TGTGCCAGCAGCTTGCTAGCGGGAGATTACGAGCAGTACTTC. This sequence encodes CASSLLAGDYEQYF.

The V call is TRBV5-1, the J call TRBJ2-1, with 12 nucleotides matching TRBD2. The CDR3 is made up of 13 amino acids. With V trimmed by 7 bases and J by 7 bases, 3 bases remained unmatched. The germline gives CDR1 SGHRS, CDR2 YFSETQ. CDR3 sequence: CASVGLAGNEQFF. The CDR3, as DNA: TGCGCCAGCGTAGGACTAGCGGGAAATGAGCAGTTCTTC.

Only a few counts were recorded for this clone. The chain is built from TRBV9 and TRBJ2-1, with a possible D match to TRBD2 (6 bases). The CDR3 is 14 residues long. Trimming shortened V by 4 bases and J by 5 bases, and 13 bases separated the two germline ends. Per germline, CDR1 SGDLS and CDR2 YYNGEE. The CDR3 DNA follows: TGTGCCAGCAGCTTCTCGGGACTCAACAATGAGCAGTTCTTC. Residues: CASSFSGLNNEQFF.

The V call is TRBV7-2, the J call TRBJ2-5; 10 nucleotides match TRBD2. Germline CDR1 SGHTA, CDR2 FQGNSA. V was pared by 5 bases and J by 4 bases, with 7 bases of the junction left unmatched. This CDR3 has 15 amino acids. In DNA form, the CDR3 reads TGTGCCAGCAGCGAAAGCGGGAGGGGAAGAGAGACCCAGTACTTC. Residues: CASSESGRGRETQYF.